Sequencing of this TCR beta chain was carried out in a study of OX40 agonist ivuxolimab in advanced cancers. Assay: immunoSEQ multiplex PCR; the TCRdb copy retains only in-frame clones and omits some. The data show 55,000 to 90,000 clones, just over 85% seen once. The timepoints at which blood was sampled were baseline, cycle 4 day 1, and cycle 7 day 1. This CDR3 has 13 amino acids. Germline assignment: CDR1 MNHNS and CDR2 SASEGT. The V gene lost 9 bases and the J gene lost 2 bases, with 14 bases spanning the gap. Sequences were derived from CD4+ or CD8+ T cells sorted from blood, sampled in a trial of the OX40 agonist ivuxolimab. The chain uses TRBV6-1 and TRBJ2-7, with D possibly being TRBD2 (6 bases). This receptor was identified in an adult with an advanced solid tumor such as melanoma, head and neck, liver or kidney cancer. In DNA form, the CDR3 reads TGTGCCAGGACCGGGACTTCGACCTACGAGCAGTACTTC. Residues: CARTGTSTYEQYF.